This record covers a single TCR beta chain. Mixed chimerism was transient after nonmyeloablative marrow transplants from related graft donors. Some clones are missing from TCRdb's copy, which holds only in-frame ones; the method was immunoSEQ multiplex PCR. This table has approximately 47,000 clones, more than 70% appearing once. The data are from a study of Tregs in tolerant kidney transplant recipients. The CDR3 totals 13 residues. The ends were cut back, 8 bases at V and 1 base at J, with 9 bases in the middle. CDR1 and CDR2 (germline): SGHTA, FQGTGA. The chain carries TRBV7-3 and TRBJ1-5; no definite D call. The TCR was taken from a human patient who received a combined kidney and bone marrow transplant. The graft donor may account for some of the T cells. Material: CD8+ T cells from blood (PBMCs), obtained 12 months after the transplant. The CDR3 DNA reads TGTGCCAGCGCACTCTCCAGCAATCAGCCCCAGCATTTT. Its translation: CASALSSNQPQHF.